This passage covers 26 T cell receptor beta chains from one sample sequenced in a study of T-cell reconstitution after alpha-beta-depleted transplantation in children. As it was prepared, the TCRbeta library received unique molecular identifiers. TCRdb used MiXCR to reprocess the PCR reads, holding one entry per CDR3 protein. This table holds about 640,000 distinct CDR3 sequences, around a sixth found once. This specimen consisted of PBMCs from the stem cell graft donor, obtained from the stem cell graft. These receptors were obtained from a human donor who donated a stem cell graft to a child with acute myeloid leukemia.

This clonotype was detected many times. J is TRBJ1-3 and V is TRBV29-1; D is perhaps TRBD1 (5 bases). Trimming cost V 7 bases and J 9 bases, with 16 bases left between them. In germline, CDR1 is SQVTM, CDR2 ANQGSEA. The CDR3 has 12 residues. This CDR3 is CSAQRGEGTIYF. The CDR3 region has the DNA TGCAGCGCTCAGCGGGGGGAAGGCACCATATATTTT.

The chain has TRBV6-1 and TRBJ2-7; the D gene is possibly TRBD1 (6 bases). The CDR3 covers 15 residues. Between the trimmed V and J ends, which lost 6 bases and 2 bases, there was a span of 17 bases. Germline CDR1 reads MNHNS; CDR2 reads SASEGT. For the CDR3, the DNA is TGTGCCAGCAGCCAATACAGGGACCCCACCTACGAGCAGTACTTC. It encodes CASSQYRDPTYEQYF.

This clonotype was seen ten or more times. The J gene is TRBJ2-5, the V gene TRBV5-1; the D gene is possibly TRBD1 (5 bases). This CDR3 region has 14 residues. V was clipped by 2 bases and J by 1 base, with 9 bases between them. Germline CDR1 and CDR2: SGHRS and YFSETQ. In DNA form, the CDR3 reads TGCGCCAGCAGCTTTAATGGGGCCCAAGAGACCCAGTACTTC. This encodes CASSFNGAQETQYF. The whole variable domain, filled in from reference TRBV5-1 and TRBJ2-5, reads KAGVTQTPRYLIKTRGQQVTLSCSPISGHRSVSWYQQTPGQGLQFLFEYFSETQRNKGNFPGRFSGRQFSNSRSEMNVSTLELGDSALYLCASSFNGAQETQYFGPGTRLLVL.

This clonotype was picked up a small number of times. This sequence joins TRBV20-1 and TRBJ2-4; 10 bases are shared with TRBD1. CDR1 and CDR2 (germline): DFQATT, SNEGSKA (reference sequence). The CDR3 sequence is 17 residues long. Germline trimming cut 5 bases from V and 0 bases from J; bases unmatched to any gene: 10. The CDR3 nucleotides read TGCAGTGCTGGACGGGACAGGGGACCAATAGCCAAAAACATTCAGTACTTC. Its translation: CSAGRDRGPIAKNIQYF.

This clonotype was recorded at least ten times. The chain combines TRBV20-1 with TRBJ1-2; TRBD1 matches 12 bases. Trimming at V came to 3 bases and at J to 8 bases, leaving 10 bases not matched to a gene. This CDR3 has 15 residues. From germline, CDR1 is DFQATT and CDR2 SNEGSKA (reference sequence). The chain's CDR3 is CSARYRDRGHRGYTF. CDR3 nucleotides: TGCAGTGCTAGGTACCGGGACAGGGGGCATCGAGGCTACACCTTC.

This clonotype was detected many times. The genes are TRBV6-5 and TRBJ2-3; no firm D call. The CDR3 is made up of 14 amino acids. Deletions cut 2 bases from V and 8 bases from J, with 14 bases between. CDR1 and CDR2 (germline): MNHEY, SVGAGI. CDR3 protein: CASSYDPRAGTQYF. Here the CDR3 DNA reads TGTGCCAGCAGTTACGACCCCCGGGCCGGTACGCAGTATTTT.

This clonotype was detected ten times or more. CDR3 loop: CSARARDRAENEQFF. The CDR3 DNA reads as TGCAGTGCTAGAGCCCGTGACAGGGCGGAGAATGAGCAGTTCTTC. The chain carries TRBV20-1 and TRBJ2-1; 7 positions match TRBD1. J was trimmed by 7 bases and V by 1 base; bases with no gene match: 10. The length of the CDR3 is 15 residues. CDR1 is DFQATT and CDR2 is SNEGSKA in the germline V gene (reference sequence).

J is TRBJ1-1 and V is TRBV11-2, with 7 bases that match TRBD1. The CDR3 is made up of 19 amino acids. Germline V gene sequence: CDR1 SGHAT, CDR2 FQNNGV. The trim removed 2 bases at V and 4 bases at J, leaving 19 bases unmatched. CDR3 nucleotide sequence: TGTGCCAGCAGCTTAATTGACAGGGTGTTGTACATACGGGGCACTGAAGCTTTCTTT. Protein: CASSLIDRVLYIRGTEAFF.

In this sample, this clonotype turned up a few times. A read error may account for a junction end that differs from germline. The V gene is TRBV12-3 or TRBV12-4, the J gene TRBJ2-1; D may be TRBD2 (6 bases). This CDR3 has 13 amino acids. CDR3 residues: CASGDSLNKEQFF. The CDR3 DNA reads as TGTGCCAGCGGGGACTCCCTAAACAAGGAGCAGTTCTTC.

This clonotype was counted a few times. The rearrangement links TRBV29-1 to TRBJ2-7; a weak D match, TRBD1 (5 bases). The V gene's germline CDR1 is SQVTM and CDR2 ANQGSEA. The CDR3 contains 15 residues. V gave up 0 bases and J gave up 2 bases, with 14 bases separating them. The CDR3 region has the DNA TGCAGCGTTGAAGATAGGCAGGGCGGACCCTACGAGCAGTACTTC. Protein: CSVEDRQGGPYEQYF.

V usage is TRBV5-1 and J usage is TRBJ2-7; possible D gene TRBD2, 6 bases. The V and J ends lost 2 bases and 0 bases respectively, with 12 bases between them. Germline V gene sequence: CDR1 SGHRS, CDR2 YFSETQ. The CDR3 is made up of 15 amino acids. CDR3 coding DNA: TGCGCCAGCAGCTTCTCTGCGGGGAGCTCCTACGAGCAGTACGTC. It translates to CASSFSAGSSYEQYV.

The rearrangement links TRBV12-3 or TRBV12-4 to TRBJ2-3; the match to TRBD2 covers 12 bases. This CDR3 contains 15 residues. V lost 4 bases and J lost 8; bases outside the gene matches: 7. This chain's CDR3 is CASSSLAGGQGTQYF. The CDR3 DNA sequence: TGTGCCAGCAGTTCACTAGCGGGGGGTCAAGGTACGCAGTATTTT.

This clonotype has a handful of counts. V gene TRBV7-9 combines with J gene TRBJ2-1; TRBD2 agrees at 9 bases. V shed 4 bases, J shed 7 bases, and the junction held 8 bases outside the gene matches. Germline values: CDR1 SEHNR, CDR2 FQNEAQ (reference sequence). The CDR3 length is 15 residues. In DNA, the CDR3 is TGTGCCAGCAGCTCGATAGCGGGGGCCCTGAATGAGCAGTTCTTC. This encodes CASSSIAGALNEQFF.

This clonotype was seen a handful of times. V gene TRBV6-1 combines with J gene TRBJ2-3; 8 positions match TRBD1. The CDR3 has 15 amino acids. The germline gives CDR1 MNHNS, CDR2 SASEGT. Trimming at V came to 2 bases and at J to 2 bases, leaving 3 bases not matched to a gene. CDR3 in amino acids: CASSERTGTTDTQYF. The CDR3 nucleotides are TGTGCCAGCAGTGAAAGGACAGGGACCACAGATACGCAGTATTTT.

The chain is built from TRBV20-1 and TRBJ1-1; no clear D gene. Germline CDR1 is DFQATT and CDR2 is SNEGSKA (reference sequence). The length of the CDR3 is 15 residues. V lost 0 bases and J lost 4, with 15 bases in between. Here the CDR3 DNA reads TGCAGTGCTAGAGATGTGACGGGGATGGGCACTGAAGCTTTCTTT. Its translation: CSARDVTGMGTEAFF.

The genes are TRBV4-2 and TRBJ2-3, with TRBD2 matching 9 bases. The germline gives CDR1 LGHNA, CDR2 YNFKEQ. The CDR3 loop spans 15 amino acids. Trimming took 2 bases from V and 1 from J; bases not matched to a gene: 1. This chain's CDR3 is CASSQQRGGTDTQYF. The CDR3 bases are TGTGCCAGCAGCCAACAGCGGGGGGGCACAGATACGCAGTATTTT.

This clonotype showed up many times. The chain carries TRBV29-1 and TRBJ1-2; maybe TRBD1 (5 bases). This CDR3 has 14 residues. Germline CDR1 is SQVTM and CDR2 is ANQGSEA. The V end lost 7 bases, the J end lost 1 base, and 16 bases lay between the germline ends. DNA of the CDR3: TGCAGCGCGCGCCAACAGGATATTAACTATGGCTACACCTTC. Translating gives CSARQQDINYGYTF.

The V gene is TRBV11-2, the J gene TRBJ2-3; 8 bases align to TRBD2. The CDR3 covers 18 residues. Trimming removed 4 bases from V and 2 bases from J; junction bases left unmatched: 14. From germline, CDR1 is SGHAT and CDR2 FQNNGV. The CDR3 sequence is CASSSLGSGVAPTDTQYF. DNA of the CDR3: TGTGCCAGCAGCTCCCTTGGTAGCGGGGTCGCCCCCACAGATACGCAGTATTTT.

This clonotype was counted at least ten times. The rearrangement links TRBV3-1 to TRBJ2-3; D is uncertain. Germline CDR1 reads LGHDT; CDR2 reads YNNKEL (reference sequence). The germline V and J ends were trimmed by 0 bases and 1 base, with 14 bases remaining between them. The CDR3 is made up of 17 amino acids. The CDR3 DNA follows: TGTGCCAGCAGCCAAGATAGGACCGATTGGGGCACAGATACGCAGTATTTT. Its translation: CASSQDRTDWGTDTQYF.

This clonotype occurred many times. This chain connects TRBV20-1 to TRBJ1-1; D uncertain. V dropped 3 bases and J dropped 7 bases, with 9 bases sitting between them. The CDR3 is 11 residues long. Germline values: CDR1 DFQATT, CDR2 SNEGSKA (reference sequence). As DNA, the CDR3 is TGCAGTGCTAGGTTGGAGCTTGAAGCTTTCTTT. This gives the protein CSARLELEAFF.

This clonotype has only a few counts. The genes are TRBV12-3 or TRBV12-4 and TRBJ2-5; TRBD1 might be the D (5 bases). The CDR3 runs 15 residues. Trimming removed 0 bases at V and 7 bases at J, with 15 bases between. CDR3 nucleotide sequence: TGTGCCAGCAGTTTAGCGCGACAGTTTGCTTCGACCCAGTACTTC. Amino acid sequence: CASSLARQFASTQYF.

This clonotype was counted between two and nine times. The chain is built from TRBV7-2 and TRBJ1-5; the D is unclear. The V gene lost 0 bases and the J gene lost 3 bases, with 12 bases spanning the gap. CDR1 is SGHTA and CDR2 is FQGNSA in the germline V gene. This CDR3 has 16 amino acids. DNA for the CDR3: TGTGCCAGCAGCTTAGCGATCGGGTCCCTCAATCAGCCCCAGCATTTT. Translation gives CASSLAIGSLNQPQHF. The variable domain in full, with the rest retrieved from reference TRBV7-2 and TRBJ1-5, is GAGVSQSPSNKVTEKGKDVELRCDPISGHTALYWYRQSLGQGLEFLIYFQGNSAPDKSGLPSDRFSAERTGGSVSTLTIQRTQQEDSAVYLCASSLAIGSLNQPQHFGDGTRLSIL.

The chain is built from TRBV5-1 and TRBJ1-4; D remains unclear. The CDR3 loop spans 15 amino acids. CDR1 and CDR2 (germline): SGHRS, YFSETQ. The ends were cut back, 4 bases at V and 8 bases at J, with 18 bases in the middle. The chain's CDR3 is CASSPDNTLGEKLFF. The CDR3 coding sequence is TGCGCCAGCAGCCCCGACAATACCTTGGGAGAAAAACTGTTTTTT. Supplemented by reference TRBV5-1 and TRBJ1-4, the full variable domain reads KAGVTQTPRYLIKTRGQQVTLSCSPISGHRSVSWYQQTPGQGLQFLFEYFSETQRNKGNFPGRFSGRQFSNSRSEMNVSTLELGDSALYLCASSPDNTLGEKLFFGSGTQLSVL.

This clonotype was seen repeatedly, ten times or more. The rearrangement uses TRBV4-2 and TRBJ2-7; weak D call: TRBD2 (5 bases). This CDR3 is built from 15 residues. Looked up from germline, CDR1 is LGHNA and CDR2 is YNFKEQ. The V end was cut by 0 bases, the J end by 2 bases, with 11 bases between. CDR3 sequence (DNA): TGTGCCAGCAGCCAAGATGGAGGCGCCGCCTACGAGCAGTACTTC. Translated: CASSQDGGAAYEQYF.

Ten or more counts support this clonotype. This chain links TRBV20-1 with TRBJ2-2; D remains ambiguous. CDR3 length: 11 residues. In germline, CDR1 is DFQATT, CDR2 SNEGSKA (reference sequence). V was cut by 5 bases and J by 7 bases, with 8 bases left in between. CDR3 sequence reads: CSAEASGELFF. CDR3 bases: TGCAGTGCTGAAGCGAGCGGGGAGCTGTTTTTT.

Ten or more counts support this clonotype. CDR3 DNA: TGCAGCGGTTACGAGGGGATGAACACTGAAGCTTTCTTT. Translated: CSGYEGMNTEAFF. V and J are TRBV29-1 and TRBJ1-1, with D maybe TRBD1 (5 bases). Trimming removed 7 bases from V and 0 bases from J, with 12 bases in between. CDR1 and CDR2 (germline): SQVTM, ANQGSEA. The CDR3 sequence is 13 residues long.